These 27 T cell receptor beta chains were all obtained from the same sample, sequenced in a study of blood T cell repertoires in COVID-19. Measured with immunoSEQ multiplex PCR; TCRdb has only the in-frame clones, and not every one. The repertoire consists of about 300,000 clones, with 70% to 90% occurring once and the leading ten covering less than 6%. Sequenced input: PBMCs or T cells enriched from blood (not recorded which). The receptors shown here come from a woman aged 25 to 39 who had recovered from COVID-19.

The V gene is TRBV27, the J gene TRBJ2-1, with a possible D match to TRBD2 (6 bases). V was pared by 3 bases and J by 6 bases, with 15 bases between. Germline V gives CDR1 MNHEY, CDR2 SMNVEV (reference sequence). This CDR3 contains 15 residues. In DNA form, the CDR3 reads TGTGCCAGCAGTTTTCGGGGAGGACTCTCCAATGAGCAGTTCTTC. This encodes CASSFRGGLSNEQFF.

The CDR3 DNA sequence: TGTGCCAGCAGCCCCACTGCAGATACGCAGTATTTT. It codes for CASSPTADTQYF. The chain is built from TRBV6-5 and TRBJ2-3; D is unresolved. V was pared by 6 bases and J by 4 bases, with 8 bases between. The CDR3 is 12 amino acids. Germline CDR1 reads MNHEY; CDR2 reads SVGAGI.

The V call is TRBV19, the J call TRBJ1-5; no definite D call. The germline V and J ends were trimmed by 5 bases and 6 bases, with 14 bases remaining between them. From germline, CDR1 is LNHDA and CDR2 SQIVND (reference sequence). CDR3 length: 14 residues. The CDR3 nucleotides are TGTGCCAGTAGTGTCACGGGTACGGGTCAGCCCCAGCATTTT. The encoded protein is CASSVTGTGQPQHF.

This rearrangement joins TRBV28 to TRBJ1-1; 7 bases map to TRBD1. With V trimmed by 2 bases and J by 10 bases, 1 base remained unmatched. The germline V gene encodes CDR1 MDHEN and CDR2 SYDVKM. CDR3 size: 11 residues. CDR3 nucleotides: TGTGCCAGCAGTTTACGACAGGGAGCTTTCTTT. Translating gives CASSLRQGAFF.

J is TRBJ2-5 and V is TRBV30, with D possibly TRBD2 on 5 matching bases. The CDR3 contains 13 residues. Per germline, CDR1 GTSNPN and CDR2 SVGIG (reference sequence). Trimming took off 0 bases at V and 3 bases at J, with 8 bases between the two ends. The CDR3 region is CAWSVPGEETQYF. Written as DNA, the CDR3 is TGTGCCTGGAGTGTACCCGGGGAAGAGACCCAGTACTTC.

The V gene is TRBV7-9, the J gene TRBJ2-2; 8 nucleotides align to TRBD2. With 10 bases clipped from V and 6 bases from J, the junction kept 4 bases outside the gene matches. The CDR3 totals 12 residues. Germline CDR1 is SEHNR and CDR2 is FQNEAQ (reference sequence). The CDR3 coding sequence is TGTGCCATGGCGGGGGGCGCCGGGGAGCTGTTTTTT. It specifies CAMAGGAGELFF.

V is TRBV25-1 and J is TRBJ2-3, with D tentatively TRBD2 (6 bases). Trimming stripped 8 bases from V and 1 base from J, with 10 bases between. The CDR3 loop spans 13 amino acids. The germline gives CDR1 MGHDK, CDR2 SYGVNS. CDR3 DNA: TGTGCCAGCGCATGGGGGGGCACAGATACGCAGTATTTT. It yields the protein CASAWGGTDTQYF.

This chain connects TRBV19 to TRBJ2-3; 12 bases match TRBD2. The V gene's germline CDR1 is LNHDA and CDR2 SQIVND (reference sequence). CDR3 length: 16 residues. Trimming removed 5 bases from V and 2 bases from J; junction bases left unmatched: 5. This CDR3 is CASSLLAGGITDTQYF. CDR3 nucleotides: TGTGCCAGTAGTCTCCTAGCGGGGGGGATCACAGATACGCAGTATTTT. The complete variable domain, with remaining parts taken from reference TRBV19 and TRBJ2-3, reads DGGITQSPKYLFRKEGQNVTLSCEQNLNHDAMYWYRQDPGQGLRLIYYSQIVNDFQKGDIAEGYSVSREKKESFPLTVTSAQKNPTAFYLCASSLLAGGITDTQYFGPGTRLTVL.

The V and J genes are TRBV6-1 and TRBJ2-2; 10 bases fit TRBD1. Losses at the gene ends were 3 bases for V and 2 bases for J; bases not matched to a gene: 3. The germline V gene has CDR1 MNHNS and CDR2 SASEGT. The CDR3 sequence is 16 residues long. The CDR3 sequence is CASSDRDRGNTGELFF. The CDR3 DNA reads TGTGCCAGCAGTGACCGGGACAGGGGTAACACCGGGGAGCTGTTTTTT.

The gene calls are TRBV7-2 and TRBJ2-3; 10 bases map to TRBD1. Germline loops: CDR1 SGHTA, CDR2 FQGNSA. The CDR3 extends over 16 amino acids. With 0 bases clipped from V and 1 base from J, the junction kept 1 base outside the gene matches. For the CDR3, the DNA is TGTGCCAGCAGCTTAGCAGGGACAGGGGGCACAGATACGCAGTATTTT. It translates to CASSLAGTGGTDTQYF.

This chain uses TRBV7-3 with TRBJ2-7, with D possibly matching TRBD1 (6 bases). Trimming shortened V by 1 base and J by 4 bases, and 14 bases separated the two germline ends. Germline V gives CDR1 SGHTA, CDR2 FQGTGA. The CDR3 is 15 residues long. The CDR3 loop is CASSLSGGVPYEQYF. The DNA for the CDR3 is TGTGCCAGCAGCTTAAGTGGGGGCGTCCCTTACGAGCAGTACTTC.

The V call is TRBV19, the J call TRBJ1-5; D uncertain. Trimming left V 0 bases short and J 5 bases short, with 11 bases between. The CDR3 contains 15 residues. CDR1 LNHDA and CDR2 SQIVND come from the germline V gene (reference sequence). The CDR3 region has the DNA TGTGCCAGTAGTATAGATCTGACATCGCATCAGCCCCAGCATTTT. Encoded protein: CASSIDLTSHQPQHF.

The J gene is TRBJ1-1, the V gene TRBV19; TRBD1 might be the D (6 bases). V was shortened by 6 bases and J by 0 bases, with 14 bases between the two germline ends. Germline CDR1 and CDR2: LNHDA and SQIVND (reference sequence). The length of the CDR3 is 15 residues. The CDR3 sequence is CASSIQRTVNTEAFF. The CDR3 DNA follows: TGTGCCAGTAGCATTCAGAGGACAGTGAACACTGAAGCTTTCTTT. The complete variable domain, with remaining parts taken from reference TRBV19 and TRBJ1-1, reads DGGITQSPKYLFRKEGQNVTLSCEQNLNHDAMYWYRQDPGQGLRLIYYSQIVNDFQKGDIAEGYSVSREKKESFPLTVTSAQKNPTAFYLCASSIQRTVNTEAFFGQGTRLTVV.

This sequence joins TRBV7-2 and TRBJ2-7; 7 bases align to TRBD1. Germline CDR1 is SGHTA and CDR2 is FQGNSA. The CDR3 has 13 amino acids. The V and J ends lost 2 bases and 6 bases, in that order; junction bases with no gene match: 4. The CDR3 region is CASSLPGQREQYF. The DNA for the CDR3 is TGTGCCAGCAGCTTACCGGGACAGCGCGAGCAGTACTTC.

The chain joins TRBV19 to TRBJ2-7; TRBD2 might be the D (6 bases). The germline CDR1 and CDR2 sequences are LNHDA and SQIVND (reference sequence). The V end was cut by 1 base, the J end by 4 bases, with 11 bases between. This CDR3 has 14 amino acids. DNA for the CDR3: TGTGCCAGTAGTATAGGTCGAGGGAGGTACGAGCAGTACTTC. Translating gives CASSIGRGRYEQYF.

V and J are TRBV5-1 and TRBJ1-2, with D tentatively TRBD1 (6 bases). Germline loops: CDR1 SGHRS, CDR2 YFSETQ. V dropped 0 bases and J dropped 8 bases, with 17 bases sitting between them. The length of the CDR3 is 15 residues. DNA for the CDR3: TGCGCCAGCAGCTTGGGGCGACAGGTTCCAAGCGGCTACACCTTC. Translation: CASSLGRQVPSGYTF.

This rearrangement joins TRBV6-5 to TRBJ2-7, with 12 bases aligning to TRBD2. J lost 7 bases, V lost 5 bases, and 6 bases had no gene match. CDR1 MNHEY and CDR2 SVGAGI come from the germline V gene. The CDR3 has 14 amino acids. DNA of the CDR3: TGTGCCAGCAGTCCTAGCGGGGGGGCCGCGGAGCAGTACTTC. Protein product: CASSPSGGAAEQYF.

The CDR3 DNA reads as TGTGCCAGCTCACCTGACAGGGGGCCCGGGGAGCTGTTTTTT. Translating gives CASSPDRGPGELFF. This chain uses TRBV18 with TRBJ2-2, with 10 bases fitting TRBD1. The J segment lost 6 bases and the V segment lost 3 bases, leaving 1 base of the junction unmatched. CDR1 and CDR2 (germline): KGHSH, LQKENI. The CDR3 length is 14 residues.

The chain is built from TRBV19 and TRBJ1-2; perhaps TRBD1 as D (6 bases). The CDR3 runs 14 residues. The ends were cut back, 7 bases at V and 4 bases at J, with 16 bases in the middle. Germline V lookup: CDR1 LNHDA, CDR2 SQIVND (reference sequence). The CDR3 sequence: CASTSDRWAYGYTF. The CDR3 bases are TGTGCCAGTACCTCTGACAGGTGGGCCTATGGCTACACCTTC.

V usage is TRBV13 and J usage is TRBJ2-3; a possible D gene is TRBD1 (5 bases). This CDR3 contains 18 residues. Trimming shortened V by 2 bases and J by 2 bases, and 20 bases separated the two germline ends. In germline, CDR1 is PRHDT, CDR2 FYEKMQ (reference sequence). CDR3 amino acids: CASSLSEPPRGNTDTQYF. The DNA of the CDR3 is TGTGCCAGCAGCTTAAGTGAGCCCCCAAGGGGTAACACAGATACGCAGTATTTT. The full variable domain, its missing parts supplied by reference TRBV13 and TRBJ2-3, is AAGVIQSPRHLIKEKRETATLKCYPIPRHDTVYWYQQGPGQDPQFLISFYEKMQSDKGSIPDRFSAQQFSDYHSELNMSSLELGDSALYFCASSLSEPPRGNTDTQYFGPGTRLTVL.

This chain links TRBV5-1 with TRBJ2-7; 9 bases line up with TRBD1. The V gene's germline CDR1 is SGHRS and CDR2 YFSETQ. The CDR3 loop spans 15 amino acids. After removal of 4 bases from V and 3 bases from J, the junction contained 8 bases not matched to a gene. The CDR3 is CASSVGTGTIYEQYF. CDR3 DNA: TGCGCCAGCAGCGTCGGGACAGGGACAATCTACGAGCAGTACTTC.

This clone was observed a single time. The junction and the germline gene differ at one end; a read error may be behind it. This chain joins TRBV9 and TRBJ2-2; weak D call: TRBD2 (5 bases). The germline CDR1 and CDR2 sequences are SGDLS and YYNGEE. The CDR3 extends over 16 amino acids. The CDR3 reads CAGSVGSPSGTGELFF. CDR3 sequence (DNA): TGTGCCGGCAGCGTAGGTAGCCCTTCGGGGACCGGGGAGCTGTTTTTT.

This rearrangement joins TRBV7-2 to TRBJ1-3; 9 nucleotides align to TRBD1. The CDR3 covers 13 residues. V was pared by 5 bases and J by 6 bases, with 2 bases of the junction left unmatched. CDR1 is SGHTA, CDR2 FQGNSA, per germline. CDR3 loop: CASSRDRENTIYF. In DNA form, the CDR3 reads TGTGCCAGCAGCAGGGACAGGGAAAACACCATATATTTT.

This chain joins TRBV19 and TRBJ1-1; weak D call: TRBD1 (6 bases). This CDR3 is 15 amino acids long. Trimming took off 3 bases at V and 1 base at J, with 12 bases between the two ends. Germline V gene data show CDR1 as LNHDA and CDR2 as SQIVND (reference sequence). For the CDR3, the DNA is TGTGCCAGTAGTATCTCCCGGACAGCGAACACTGAAGCTTTCTTT. The encoded protein is CASSISRTANTEAFF. Full variable domain (missing parts from reference TRBV19 and TRBJ1-1): DGGITQSPKYLFRKEGQNVTLSCEQNLNHDAMYWYRQDPGQGLRLIYYSQIVNDFQKGDIAEGYSVSREKKESFPLTVTSAQKNPTAFYLCASSISRTANTEAFFGQGTRLTVV.

This chain links TRBV5-1 with TRBJ1-1; TRBD1 matches at 11 bases. Losses at the gene ends were 3 bases for V and 4 bases for J; bases not matched to a gene: 17. This CDR3 comprises 19 residues. From germline, CDR1 is SGHRS and CDR2 YFSETQ. CDR3 sequence (DNA): TGCGCCAGCAGCTCCATTGACCCACGGGACAGGGGGGTGGTCACTGAAGCTTTCTTT. It encodes CASSSIDPRDRGVVTEAFF.

The chain combines TRBV7-2 with TRBJ2-5; 7 nucleotides match TRBD1. J was trimmed by 3 bases and V by 0 bases; bases with no gene match: 1. The CDR3 is 14 amino acids. Germline CDR1 SGHTA, CDR2 FQGNSA. The CDR3 DNA sequence: TGTGCCAGCAGCTTAGCAGGGACAGAAGAGACCCAGTACTTC. Translation gives CASSLAGTEETQYF.

The genes are TRBV14 and TRBJ1-1; TRBD1 agrees at 7 bases. The trim removed 4 bases at V and 0 bases at J, leaving 5 bases unmatched. The CDR3 runs to 15 residues. Germline V lookup: CDR1 SGHDN, CDR2 FVKESK. Here the CDR3 DNA reads TGTGCCAGCAGCCCCCACGGACAGGTGAACACTGAAGCTTTCTTT. Protein sequence: CASSPHGQVNTEAFF.